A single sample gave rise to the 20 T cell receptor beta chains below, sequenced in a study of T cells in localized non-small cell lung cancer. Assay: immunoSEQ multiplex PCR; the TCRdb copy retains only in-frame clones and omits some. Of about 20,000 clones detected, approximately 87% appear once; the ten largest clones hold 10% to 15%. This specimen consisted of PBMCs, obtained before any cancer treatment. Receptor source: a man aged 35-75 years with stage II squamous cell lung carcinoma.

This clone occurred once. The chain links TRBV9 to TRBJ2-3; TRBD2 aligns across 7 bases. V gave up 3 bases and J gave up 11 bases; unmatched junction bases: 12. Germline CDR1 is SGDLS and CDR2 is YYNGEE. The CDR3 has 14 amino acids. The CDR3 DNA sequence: TGTGCCAGCAGCGCCCGGGACCACCCGGGGGGGCAGTATTTT. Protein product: CASSARDHPGGQYF. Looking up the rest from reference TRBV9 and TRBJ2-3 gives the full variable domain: DSGVTQTPKHLITATGQRVTLRCSPRSGDLSVYWYQQSLDQGLQFLIQYYNGEERAKGNILERFSAQQFPDLHSELNLSSLELGDSALYFCASSARDHPGGQYFGPGTRLTVL.

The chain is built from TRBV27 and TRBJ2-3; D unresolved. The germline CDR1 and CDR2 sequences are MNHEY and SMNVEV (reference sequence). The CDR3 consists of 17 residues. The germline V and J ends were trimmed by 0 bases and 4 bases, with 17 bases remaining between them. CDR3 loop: CASSLSLFGARPDTQYF. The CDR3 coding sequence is TGTGCCAGCAGTTTATCCCTTTTCGGCGCCCGGCCAGATACGCAGTATTTT.

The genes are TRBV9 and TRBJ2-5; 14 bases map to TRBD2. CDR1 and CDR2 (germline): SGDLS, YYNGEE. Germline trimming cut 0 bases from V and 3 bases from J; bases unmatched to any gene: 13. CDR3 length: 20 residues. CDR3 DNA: TGTGCCAGCAGCGTAGCTTTTCCGTGGGGACTAGCGGGAGCAGAAGAGACCCAGTACTTC. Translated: CASSVAFPWGLAGAEETQYF.

The CDR3 reads CAISDTGTPQYF. DNA for the CDR3: TGTGCCATCAGTGACACAGGGACTCCGCAGTACTTC. V is TRBV10-3 and J is TRBJ2-7; D possibly uses TRBD1 or TRBD2 (6 bases each). This CDR3 contains 12 residues. Deletions cut 3 bases from V and 9 bases from J, with 12 bases between. Per the germline V gene, CDR1 is ENHRY and CDR2 is SYGVKD.

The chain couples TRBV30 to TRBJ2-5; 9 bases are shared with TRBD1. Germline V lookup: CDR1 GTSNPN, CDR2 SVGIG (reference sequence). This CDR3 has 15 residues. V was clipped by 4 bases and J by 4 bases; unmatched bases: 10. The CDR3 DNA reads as TGTGCCTGGACCTCACCCACAGGGGGCGGAGAGACCCAGTACTTC. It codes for CAWTSPTGGGETQYF.

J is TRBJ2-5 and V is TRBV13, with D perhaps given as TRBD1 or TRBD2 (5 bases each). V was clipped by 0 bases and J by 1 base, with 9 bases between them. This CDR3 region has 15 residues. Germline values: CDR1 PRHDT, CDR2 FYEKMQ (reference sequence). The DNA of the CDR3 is TGTGCCAGCAGCTTAGGGTCGGGGCTCCAAGAGACCCAGTACTTC. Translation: CASSLGSGLQETQYF.

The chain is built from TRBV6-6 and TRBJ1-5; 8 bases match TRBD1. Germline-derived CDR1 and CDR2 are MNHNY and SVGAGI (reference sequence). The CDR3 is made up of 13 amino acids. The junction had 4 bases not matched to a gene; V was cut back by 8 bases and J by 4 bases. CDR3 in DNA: TGTGCCAGCCTGGACAGGGAGAATCAGCCCCAGCATTTT. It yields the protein CASLDRENQPQHF.

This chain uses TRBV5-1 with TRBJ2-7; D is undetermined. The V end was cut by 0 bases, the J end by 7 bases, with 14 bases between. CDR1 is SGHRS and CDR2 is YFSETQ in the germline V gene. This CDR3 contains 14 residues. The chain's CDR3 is CASSLVPGMGEQYF. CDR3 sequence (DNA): TGCGCCAGCAGCTTGGTTCCAGGAATGGGGGAGCAGTACTTC.

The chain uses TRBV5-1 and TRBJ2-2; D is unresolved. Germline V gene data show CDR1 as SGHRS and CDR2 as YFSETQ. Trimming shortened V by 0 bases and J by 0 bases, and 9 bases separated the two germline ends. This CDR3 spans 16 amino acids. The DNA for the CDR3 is TGCGCCAGCAGCTTGGCCGGGCTCGCGAACACCGGGGAGCTGTTTTTT. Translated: CASSLAGLANTGELFF.

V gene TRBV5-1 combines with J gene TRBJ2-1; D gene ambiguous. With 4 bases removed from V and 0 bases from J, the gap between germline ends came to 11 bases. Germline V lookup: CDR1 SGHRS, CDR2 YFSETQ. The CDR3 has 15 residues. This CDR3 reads CASSLDTFSYNEQFF. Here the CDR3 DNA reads TGCGCCAGCAGCCTCGACACTTTCTCCTACAATGAGCAGTTCTTC.

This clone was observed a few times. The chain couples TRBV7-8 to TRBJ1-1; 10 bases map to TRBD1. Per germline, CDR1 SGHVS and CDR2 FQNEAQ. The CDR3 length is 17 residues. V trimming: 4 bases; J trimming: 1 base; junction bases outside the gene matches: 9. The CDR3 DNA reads TGTGCCAGCAGCTCCACCCGGGACAGGGGTGGGAACACTGAAGCTTTCTTT. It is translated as CASSSTRDRGGNTEAFF.

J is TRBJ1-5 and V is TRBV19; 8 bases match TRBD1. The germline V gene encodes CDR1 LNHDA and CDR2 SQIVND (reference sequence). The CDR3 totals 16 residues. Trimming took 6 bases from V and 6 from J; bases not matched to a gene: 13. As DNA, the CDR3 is TGTGCCAGTAGCCCTGGGACAGGTGGACGCAGTCAGCCCCAGCATTTT. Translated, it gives CASSPGTGGRSQPQHF.

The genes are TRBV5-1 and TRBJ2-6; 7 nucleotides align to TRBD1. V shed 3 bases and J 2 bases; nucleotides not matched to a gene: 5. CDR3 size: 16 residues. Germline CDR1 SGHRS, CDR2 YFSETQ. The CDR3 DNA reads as TGCGCCAGCAGCTGGGGACAGTCCCCTGGGGCCAACGTCCTGACTTTC. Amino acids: CASSWGQSPGANVLTF. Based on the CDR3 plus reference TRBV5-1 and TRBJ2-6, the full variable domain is KAGVTQTPRYLIKTRGQQVTLSCSPISGHRSVSWYQQTPGQGLQFLFEYFSETQRNKGNFPGRFSGRQFSNSRSEMNVSTLELGDSALYLCASSWGQSPGANVLTFGAGSRLTVL.

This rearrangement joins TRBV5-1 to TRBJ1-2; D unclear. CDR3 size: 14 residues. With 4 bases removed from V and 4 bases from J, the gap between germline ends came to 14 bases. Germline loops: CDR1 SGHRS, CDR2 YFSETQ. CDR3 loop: CASSAQQNAYGYTF. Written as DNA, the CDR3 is TGCGCCAGCAGCGCTCAGCAGAACGCCTATGGCTACACCTTC.

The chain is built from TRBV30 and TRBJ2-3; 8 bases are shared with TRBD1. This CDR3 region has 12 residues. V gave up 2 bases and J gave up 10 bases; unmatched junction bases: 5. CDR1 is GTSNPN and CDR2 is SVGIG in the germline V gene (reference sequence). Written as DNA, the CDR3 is TGTGCCTGGAGTTCGGGACAGGTAGCGCAGTATTTT. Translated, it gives CAWSSGQVAQYF.

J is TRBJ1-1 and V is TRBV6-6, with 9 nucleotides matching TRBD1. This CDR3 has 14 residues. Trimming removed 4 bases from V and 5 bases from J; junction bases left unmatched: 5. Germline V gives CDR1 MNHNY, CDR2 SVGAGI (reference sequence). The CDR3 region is CASSSSGTGTEAFF. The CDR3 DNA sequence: TGTGCCAGCAGTTCGTCCGGGACAGGGACTGAAGCTTTCTTT.

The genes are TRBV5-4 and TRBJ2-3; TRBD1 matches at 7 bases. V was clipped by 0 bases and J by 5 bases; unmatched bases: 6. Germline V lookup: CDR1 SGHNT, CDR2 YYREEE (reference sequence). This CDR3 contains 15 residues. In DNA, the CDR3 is TGTGCCAGCAGCTTGGCACAGGGGATGATAGATACGCAGTATTTT. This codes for CASSLAQGMIDTQYF.

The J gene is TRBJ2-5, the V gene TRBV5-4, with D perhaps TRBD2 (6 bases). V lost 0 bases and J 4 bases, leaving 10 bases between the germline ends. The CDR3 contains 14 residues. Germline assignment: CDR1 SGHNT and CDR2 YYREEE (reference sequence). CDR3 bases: TGTGCCAGCAGCTTGGTCGGGAGAGGAGAGACCCAGTACTTC. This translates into CASSLVGRGETQYF.

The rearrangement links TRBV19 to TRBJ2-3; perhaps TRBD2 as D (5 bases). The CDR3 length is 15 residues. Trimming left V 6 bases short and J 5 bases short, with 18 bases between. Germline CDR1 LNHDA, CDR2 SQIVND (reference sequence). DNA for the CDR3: TGTGCCAGTAGCGGAGGACGGTGGGGTGTAGATACGCAGTATTTT. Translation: CASSGGRWGVDTQYF.

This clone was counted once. The CDR3 loop reads CASSPAWGETQYF. The CDR3 region has the DNA TGTGCCAGTAGTCCTGCGTGGGGAGAGACCCAGTACTTC. The chain recombines TRBV19 with TRBJ2-5, with unresolved D. CDR3 length: 13 residues. Germline V gene sequence: CDR1 LNHDA, CDR2 SQIVND (reference sequence). V lost 5 bases and J lost 4, with 11 bases in between.